Presented here are 7 T cell receptor beta chains from one specimen sequenced in a study of technical replicates of blood from four donors. The table came from immunoSEQ multiplex PCR; TCRdb's copy has only in-frame clones and leaves some out. The profile shows some 80,000 clones, around 97% of them singletons. The sequenced sample was T cells isolated from PBMCs. Every receptor here comes from a human donor in good health.

The J gene is TRBJ2-3, the V gene TRBV5-1; D not certain. Trimming removed 0 bases from V and 6 bases from J, with 5 bases in between. Germline V lookup: CDR1 SGHRS, CDR2 YFSETQ. This CDR3 region has 12 residues. CDR3 sequence: CASSLVHDTQYF. In nucleotides, the CDR3 is TGCGCCAGCAGCTTGGTACACGATACGCAGTATTTT.

The CDR3 nucleotides are TGTGCCAGCAGCGATGAGATTTCATTTACCGGGGAGCTGTTTTTT. Translating gives CASSDEISFTGELFF. This rearrangement joins TRBV9 to TRBJ2-2; D not resolved. CDR1 and CDR2 from the germline V gene are SGDLS and YYNGEE. The CDR3 totals 15 residues. Deletions cut 3 bases from V and 5 bases from J, with 14 bases between.

The chain is built from TRBV10-1 and TRBJ2-7; 8 bases are shared with TRBD2. This CDR3 comprises 16 residues. Germline CDR1 and CDR2: WNHNN and SYGVQD (reference sequence). The V segment lost 0 bases and the J segment 5 bases; nucleotides outside the gene matches: 9. The CDR3 spells CASSESRGTRKNEQYF. The CDR3 region has the DNA TGCGCCAGCAGTGAGTCGAGGGGGACTAGGAAGAACGAGCAGTACTTC.

This rearrangement joins TRBV4-3 to TRBJ1-5; D may be TRBD1 (6 bases). The CDR3 consists of 17 residues. Germline CDR1 and CDR2: LGHNA and YSLEER. V was shortened by 0 bases and J by 1 base, with 13 bases between the two germline ends. The CDR3 DNA is TGCGCCAGCAGCCAAGATCACGGGACAAGAAGCAATCAGCCCCAGCATTTT. This codes for CASSQDHGTRSNQPQHF.

This clone was recorded once. The chain is built from TRBV30 and TRBJ2-5; D gene ambiguous. This CDR3 contains 11 residues. Germline values: CDR1 GTSNPN, CDR2 SVGIG (reference sequence). The germline V and J ends were trimmed by 2 bases and 4 bases, with 5 bases remaining between them. The CDR3 loop reads CAWSNRETQYF. In nucleotides, the CDR3 is TGTGCCTGGAGTAACAGAGAGACCCAGTACTTC.

This rearrangement joins TRBV7-9 to TRBJ2-7, with D possibly matching TRBD2 (6 bases). Between the trimmed V and J ends, which lost 1 base and 0 bases, there was a span of 10 bases. The CDR3 contains 15 residues. Germline V gives CDR1 SEHNR, CDR2 FQNEAQ (reference sequence). The CDR3 loop reads CASSLVPGDSYEQYF. In DNA form, the CDR3 reads TGTGCCAGCAGCTTAGTTCCGGGGGACTCCTACGAGCAGTACTTC.

With regard to this clone: Within the sample, other DNA sequences also encode this same CDR3. V gene TRBV9 combines with J gene TRBJ1-2; the D is unclear. Germline V gene data show CDR1 as SGDLS and CDR2 as YYNGEE. The CDR3 contains 14 residues. V was pared by 0 bases and J by 0 bases, with 6 bases between. This CDR3 is CASSVGQSNYGYTF. The CDR3 bases are TGTGCCAGCAGCGTAGGGCAGTCTAACTATGGCTACACCTTC.